This T cell receptor beta chain was identified during a study of CXCR3-negative and CXCR3-positive naive CD8 T cells. Points from the study as a whole: After cryopreservation, expression of CXCR3 was partially reduced, and most assays were run with fresh PBMCs. Both naive subsets showed comparably high diversity, and memory CD8+ cells showed much lower diversity. Greater hydrophobicity was found in TRB CDR3s of CXCR3-positive naive cells than of CXCR3-negative naive cells. Memory, not naive, CXCR3-negative and CXCR3-positive cells differed in TRBV-TRBJ usage.

CD45RO-CCR7+CD27+CD95- was the phenotype of naive CD8+ T cells. As regards this clonotype: Its specificity is unknown.

The libraries of TRB cDNA were constructed through 5' RACE using UMI labels. After re-calling the 5' RACE reads, TCRdb lists one entry per CDR3 protein, DNA absent. Seen in this sample are about 70,000 distinct CDR3 sequences; the ten most common clones hold just over 0.7%. CDR3 length equals 17 residues. Germline CDR1 and CDR2: SGHVS and FNYEAQ. The sequenced material came from naive CXCR3+ CD8+ T cells from blood. Indicated subset: CD45RO-CCR7+CD27+CD95- naive CD8+ T cells expressing CXCR3 (TNR3+). This receptor was taken from a human donor in good health. Some clones in this sample may be carry-over from other donors' samples. This chain links TRBV7-6 with TRBJ2-3; TCRdb reports TRBD2, a call that lacks DNA to check it against. CDR3 protein: CASSLPSGPDSTDTQYF.